Relative to its sample, the clone carrying this T cell receptor (beta chain) is medium-sized. Its target is not known. TRB rearrangements spanning V, D and J were amplified using mixed TRB-A/B primers. TCRdb re-analysed the multiplex PCR reads in MiXCR, keeping a single row per CDR3 protein. The table has 7,000 to 9,000 distinct CDR3 sequences, over 40% seen once. This entry is derived from a study of T cell repertoires in aging, cancer and after chemotherapy. About the research overall: Six age groups, ranging from 30 or younger to 70 or older, included the donors. Points from the study as a whole: In healthy donors, age-related TCR diversity loss mainly reflected lost richness. The repertoire data cannot show anything about immunological memory following chemotherapy. Untreated cancer patients had significantly lower blood TCR diversity than age-matched healthy donors.

The template was genomic DNA from peripheral blood, not RNA. Trimming cost V 5 bases and J 5 bases; bases outside gene matches: 12. This CDR3 is 15 amino acids long. Germline values: CDR1 SGHNT, CDR2 YENEEA. The chain employs TRBV11-3 and TRBJ2-7, with 7 bases lining up with TRBD1. The receptor comes from a human donor with a solid tumor. Specimen: blood. In DNA, the CDR3 is TGTGCCAGCAGCCCCCAGGCGGCAGGGGGACACGAGCAGTACTTC. This codes for CASSPQAAGGHEQYF. Full variable domain (rest looked up from reference TRBV11-3 and TRBJ2-7): EAGVVQSPRYKIIEKKQPVAFWCNPISGHNTLYWYLQNLGQGPELLIRYENEEAVDDSQLPKDRFSAERLKGVDSTLKIQPAELGDSAVYLCASSPQAAGGHEQYFGPGTRLTVT.